This T cell receptor beta chain was captured in a study of blood T cell repertoires in COVID-19. The wider study: The samples span acute and convalescent COVID-19 from the United States, Italy and Spain.

The germline V gene encodes CDR1 SGHKS and CDR2 YYEKEE (reference sequence). The V gene lost 2 bases and the J gene lost 9 bases, with 9 bases spanning the gap. CDR3 length equals 13 residues. Repertoires were generated with immunoSEQ multiplex PCR, while TCRdb's copy carries only in-frame clones and drops some. The table includes roughly 100,000 clones, 65% to 90% detected once. The chain is built from TRBV5-5 and TRBJ1-6, with D hard to call. The specimen was peripheral blood. This TCR derives from a man over 45 with acute or convalescent COVID-19. CDR3 coding DNA: TGTGCCAGCAGCTTAAGAGGCACTTCACCCCTCCACTTT. It codes for CASSLRGTSPLHF.